A selection of T cell receptor beta chains follows, all from one sample in a study of blood T cell repertoires in COVID-19. Assay used: immunoSEQ multiplex PCR; TCRdb lists only in-frame clones, some missing. The sample contains some 120,000 clones, 85% to 90% of which appear only once. Material for sequencing was peripheral blood. These receptors were collected from a man between 70 and 80 years old with active or convalescent COVID-19. The CDR3 runs from the conserved cysteine through the conserved F or W. The D gene is left open where the match is weak. Clone size is stated in some rows and not others, as once, few, many or a class when expanded.

CDR3aa | CDR3nt | abundance | d_gene | j_gene | v_gene
CASSSREGTEAFF | TGTGCCAGCAGTTCCAGGGAAGGAACTGAAGCTTTCTTT | NA | NA | TRBJ1-1 | TRBV12-3/TRBV12-4
CAISEPGMGETQYF | TGTGCCATCAGTGAGCCGGGTATGGGAGAGACCCAGTACTTC | NA | NA | TRBJ2-5 | TRBV10-3
CASREREGLTDTQYF | TGTGCCAGCAGGGAGCGGGAGGGCCTGACAGATACGCAGTATTTT | NA | TRBD2 | TRBJ2-3 | TRBV6-5
CASSLGSVLVGEQFF | TGTGCCAGCAGCTTAGGTTCAGTACTAGTGGGTGAGCAGTTCTTC | NA | NA | TRBJ2-1 | TRBV11-2
CASNPGGLYGYTF | TGTGCCAGTAACCCAGGGGGCCTCTATGGCTACACCTTC | NA | TRBD1 | TRBJ1-2 | TRBV19
CASSERTGLTNTEAFF | TGTGCCAGCAGTGAGCGGACAGGGCTAACGAACACTGAAGCTTTCTTT | NA | TRBD1 | TRBJ1-1 | TRBV2
CATQGNRGRGNTIYF | TGTGCCACCCAAGGGAACAGGGGGCGCGGAAACACCATATATTTT | NA | TRBD1 | TRBJ1-3 | TRBV19
CSAPDRGYTF | TGCAGTGCCCCGGACAGGGGCTACACCTTC | NA | TRBD1 | TRBJ1-2 | TRBV20-1
CASSPLVTGINTGELFF | TGTGCCAGCAGTCCCTTAGTCACAGGGATAAACACCGGGGAGCTGTTTTTT | NA | NA | TRBJ2-2 | TRBV6-2/TRBV6-3
CASSLREQSTDTQYF | TGTGCCAGCAGCTTGAGGGAGCAGAGCACAGATACGCAGTATTTT | NA | NA | TRBJ2-3 | TRBV5-6
CASNPGQGNEKLFF | TGTGCCAGCAACCCGGGACAAGGAAATGAAAAACTGTTTTTT | NA | NA | TRBJ1-4 | TRBV28
CASSDPTPQETQYF | TGTGCCAGCAGTGATCCGACTCCCCAAGAGACCCAGTACTTC | NA | NA | TRBJ2-5 | TRBV6-1
CASSPEGLRAFF | TGTGCCAGCTCACCGGAGGGGCTAAGAGCTTTCTTT | NA | NA | TRBJ1-1 | TRBV18
CSVEETGAGNEQFF | TGCAGCGTTGAAGAGACGGGAGCCGGGAATGAGCAGTTCTTC | NA | NA | TRBJ2-1 | TRBV29-1
CASSKTGEETQYF | TGTGCCAGCAGCAAGACAGGGGAAGAGACCCAGTACTTC | NA | TRBD1 | TRBJ2-5 | TRBV7-2
CASSKSIDRGLRNTIYF | TGTGCCAGCAGCAAATCGATTGACAGGGGGCTAAGAAACACCATATATTTT | NA | NA | TRBJ1-3 | TRBV21-1
CASSSDSGTSYEQYF | TGTGCCAGCAGCTCCGACAGCGGGACCTCCTACGAGCAGTACTTC | NA | TRBD2 | TRBJ2-7 | TRBV3-1/TRBV3-2
CASSLRGPSTDTQYF | TGTGCCAGCAGCTTAAGGGGCCCTAGCACAGATACGCAGTATTTT | NA | NA | TRBJ2-3 | TRBV28
CASSLGPGQGARGTGELFF | TGTGCCAGCAGCTTGGGCCCAGGACAGGGGGCGCGTGGCACCGGGGAGCTGTTTTTT | NA | TRBD1 | TRBJ2-2 | TRBV5-4
CASSQDRLAETQYF | TGTGCCAGCAGCCAAGACAGGCTAGCGGAGACCCAGTACTTC | NA | NA | TRBJ2-5 | TRBV4-2
CASSIGGGNSPLHF | TGTGCCAGTAGTATAGGGGGAGGTAATTCACCCCTCCACTTT | NA | NA | TRBJ1-6 | TRBV19
CATRAGGNYGYTF | TGTGCGACGCGGGCAGGGGGTAACTATGGCTACACCTTC | NA | TRBD1 | TRBJ1-2 | TRBV27
CASSELYSDTEAFF | TGTGCCAGCAGTGAATTATATTCGGACACTGAAGCTTTCTTT | NA | NA | TRBJ1-1 | TRBV6-1
CASTRDRTFNQPQHF | TGTGCCAGTACTCGAGACAGAACGTTCAATCAGCCCCAGCATTTT | NA | NA | TRBJ1-5 | TRBV19
CSVSGGGNSPLHF | TGCAGCGTCTCCGGGGGGGGTAATTCACCCCTCCACTTT | NA | NA | TRBJ1-6 | TRBV29-1
CASSLGQGAYEQYF | TGTGCCAGCAGCTTAGGACAGGGGGCCTACGAGCAGTACTTC | NA | TRBD1 | TRBJ2-7 | TRBV7-9
CASSDPWDLTYNEQFF | TGTGCCAGCAGTGATCCTTGGGACTTGACCTACAATGAGCAGTTCTTC | NA | NA | TRBJ2-1 | TRBV6-4
CATRDRGPRNEQFF | TGTGCCACCCGCGACAGGGGGCCCCGAAATGAGCAGTTCTTC | NA | TRBD1 | TRBJ2-1 | TRBV24-1
CASSYDISNQPQHF | TGTGCCAGCAGCTATGACATTAGCAATCAGCCCCAGCATTTT | once | NA | TRBJ1-5 | TRBV5-8
CASSLGGLAPEWFF | TGTGCCAGCAGCTTAGGGGGACTAGCCCCCGAGTGGTTCTTC | NA | TRBD2 | TRBJ2-1 | TRBV7-9
CASSLGGLAGSSYNEQFF | TGTGCCAGCAGCTTAGGGGGACTAGCGGGAAGCTCCTACAATGAGCAGTTCTTC | NA | TRBD2 | TRBJ2-1 | TRBV13
CASSRQGLEKLFF | TGTGCCAGCAGTCGACAGGGTTTAGAAAAACTGTTTTTT | NA | TRBD1 | TRBJ1-4 | TRBV9
CASSESGQISSYEQYF | TGTGCCAGCAGTGAATCGGGACAGATTAGCTCCTACGAGCAGTACTTC | NA | TRBD1 | TRBJ2-7 | TRBV6-1
CATSRGEGTKNIQYF | TGTGCCACCAGCAGAGGGGAGGGAACCAAAAACATTCAGTACTTC | NA | TRBD2 | TRBJ2-4 | TRBV15
CASSLNTDTQYF | TGTGCCAGCAGCCTTAACACAGATACGCAGTATTTT | NA | NA | TRBJ2-3 | TRBV11-2
CASSLVGQGLNTEAFF | TGCGCCAGCAGCTTGGTGGGACAGGGATTGAACACTGAAGCTTTCTTT | NA | TRBD1 | TRBJ1-1 | TRBV5-1
CASSRQGSTNEKLFF | TGTGCCAGCAGCCGACAGGGTTCAACTAATGAAAAACTGTTTTTT | NA | TRBD1 | TRBJ1-4 | TRBV11-1
CAISDSGLVGNEQFF | TGTGCCATCAGTGACTCCGGACTAGTTGGCAATGAGCAGTTCTTC | NA | TRBD2 | TRBJ2-1 | TRBV10-3
CASRHALGRYEQYF | TGTGCCAGCAGGCACGCCTTGGGGCGCTACGAGCAGTACTTC | NA | NA | TRBJ2-7 | TRBV5-5
CASRARTGFTPLHF | TGCGCCAGCAGAGCGCGGACAGGATTCACACCCCTCCACTTT | NA | TRBD1 | TRBJ1-6 | TRBV10-1
CASSLQGSDEQYF | TGTGCCAGCAGTCTACAGGGATCGGACGAGCAGTACTTC | NA | NA | TRBJ2-7 | TRBV12-3/TRBV12-4
CSVSVEASYGYTF | TGCAGTGTATCGGTGGAGGCAAGCTATGGCTACACCTTC | once | NA | TRBJ1-2 | TRBV29-1
CASSLSGQTSGPDSYEQYF | TGCGCCAGCAGCTTGTCGGGACAGACTAGCGGTCCCGACTCCTACGAGCAGTACTTC | NA | TRBD2 | TRBJ2-7 | TRBV5-1
CASSQGTSGGRINEQFF | TGTGCCAGCAGCCAAGGGACTAGCGGAGGCCGCATCAATGAGCAGTTCTTC | NA | TRBD2 | TRBJ2-1 | TRBV4-2